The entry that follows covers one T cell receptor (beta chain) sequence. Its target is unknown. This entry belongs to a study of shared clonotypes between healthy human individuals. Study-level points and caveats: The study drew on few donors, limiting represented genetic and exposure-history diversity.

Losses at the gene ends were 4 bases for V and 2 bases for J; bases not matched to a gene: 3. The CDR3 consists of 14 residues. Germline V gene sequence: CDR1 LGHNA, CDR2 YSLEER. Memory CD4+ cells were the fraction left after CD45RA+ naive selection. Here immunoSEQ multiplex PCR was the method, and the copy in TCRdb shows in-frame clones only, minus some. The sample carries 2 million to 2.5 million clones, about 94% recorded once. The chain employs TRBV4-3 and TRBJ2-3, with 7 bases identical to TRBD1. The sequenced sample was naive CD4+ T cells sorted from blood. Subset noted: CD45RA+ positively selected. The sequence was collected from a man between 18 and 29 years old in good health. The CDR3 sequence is CASSPTGDTDTQYF. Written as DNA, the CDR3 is TGCGCCAGCAGCCCCACAGGGGACACAGATACGCAGTATTTT.